A selection of T cell receptor beta chains follows, all from one sample in a study of blood T cell repertoires in COVID-19. Produced via immunoSEQ multiplex PCR; TCRdb's table is partial and in-frame only. This sample has 300,000 to 450,000 clones, with around 87% found just once. What was sequenced was PBMCs or T cells enriched from blood (not recorded which). These receptors all come from a man in his forties or fifties in a cohort exposed to, infected with or recovered from COVID-19 (not recorded which). CDR3s include the opening cysteine and the closing phenylalanine or tryptophan. D genes are given only for firm matches. Not all rows give a size; the values are once, few, many and, for expanded clones, a class.

J,size,V,D,CDR3,DNA
TRBJ2-5,NA,TRBV15,TRBD2,CATSRELAGEETQYF,TGTGCCACCAGCAGAGAACTAGCGGGAGAAGAGACCCAGTACTTC
TRBJ2-7,once,TRBV5-1,NA,CASSRVEGTYEQYF,TGCGCCAGCAGCCGGGTGGAGGGGACCTACGAGCAGTACTTC
TRBJ1-3,NA,TRBV2,TRBD1,CASSGTGTGNTIYF,TGTGCCAGCAGTGGGACAGGGACTGGAAACACCATATATTTT
TRBJ2-5,NA,TRBV6-4,TRBD1,CASSATGLETQYF,TGTGCCAGCAGTGCGACAGGGTTAGAGACCCAGTACTTC
TRBJ1-1,NA,TRBV19,TRBD1,CASTQGGTGMNTEAFF,TGTGCCAGTACCCAAGGAGGGACAGGCATGAACACTGAAGCTTTCTTT
TRBJ2-7,NA,TRBV5-4,TRBD2,CASSLAPSGGSYEQYF,TGTGCCAGCAGCTTGGCCCCTAGCGGGGGATCCTACGAGCAGTACTTC
TRBJ1-2,NA,TRBV2,NA,CASSASANYGYTF,TGTGCCAGCAGTGCCAGCGCCAACTATGGCTACACCTTC
TRBJ1-2,NA,TRBV28,NA,CASRPGSNYGYTF,TGTGCCAGCAGACCGGGGTCTAACTATGGCTACACCTTC
TRBJ1-5,NA,TRBV7-2,TRBD1,CASSLGTGIVQPQHF,TGTGCCAGCAGCTTAGGGACAGGGATTGTTCAGCCCCAGCATTTT
TRBJ1-2,NA,TRBV29-1,TRBD1,CSVEGYRGSGYTF,TGCAGCGTTGAAGGATACAGGGGTTCCGGCTACACCTTC
TRBJ1-3,NA,TRBV19,NA,CASSIAGRGLRSGNTIYF,TGTGCCAGTAGTATTGCAGGACGCGGACTCCGCTCTGGAAACACCATATATTTT
TRBJ1-3,once,TRBV27,TRBD1,CASRKYMSGGSGNTIYF,TGTGCCAGCAGAAAGTATATGTCAGGGGGCTCTGGAAACACCATATATTTT
TRBJ1-1,NA,TRBV19,NA,CASSRGTNTEAFF,TGTGCCAGTAGTCGGGGGACGAACACTGAAGCTTTCTTT
TRBJ2-1,NA,TRBV20-1,TRBD2,CSLLAGTEQFF,TGCAGTCTACTAGCGGGTACTGAGCAGTTCTTC
TRBJ2-3,NA,TRBV27,NA,CASRGGLSPSTDTQYF,TGTGCCAGCAGGGGGGGACTGAGTCCGAGCACAGATACGCAGTATTTT
TRBJ2-1,NA,TRBV28,NA,CASSSGGPTYNEQFF,TGTGCCAGCAGTTCGGGCGGGCCTACCTACAATGAGCAGTTCTTC
TRBJ2-1,NA,TRBV7-2,TRBD1,CASSLGGRGLDEQFF,TGTGCCAGCAGCTTAGGCGGCAGGGGGCTCGATGAGCAGTTCTTC
TRBJ1-4,NA,TRBV30,NA,CAWAPGRGEKLFF,TGTGCCTGGGCACCCGGCCGAGGTGAAAAACTGTTTTTT
TRBJ1-1,NA,TRBV7-9,NA,CASSSFGTEAFF,TGTGCCAGCAGCTCCTTTGGGACAGAAGCTTTCTTT
TRBJ1-5,NA,TRBV19,NA,CASSIGLGGGNQPQHF,TGTGCCAGTAGTATAGGGTTGGGAGGGGGCAATCAGCCCCAGCATTTT
TRBJ2-4,NA,TRBV10-2,TRBD1,CASNPTGWGENIQYF,TGCGCCAGCAACCCGACAGGGTGGGGCGAAAACATTCAGTACTTC
TRBJ2-1,NA,TRBV24-1,TRBD1,CATSAGTDRSEQFF,TGTGCCACCAGTGCTGGGACAGATAGGAGTGAGCAGTTCTTC
TRBJ2-7,NA,TRBV30,TRBD2,CAWNPGLAYEQYF,TGTGCCTGGAATCCGGGACTAGCCTACGAGCAGTACTTC
TRBJ2-1,NA,TRBV19,NA,CASSEQANNEQFF,TGTGCCAGTAGTGAACAGGCAAACAATGAGCAGTTCTTC
TRBJ2-2,NA,TRBV3-1/TRBV3-2,NA,CASSQGLQNTGELFF,TGTGCCAGCAGCCAAGGACTCCAGAACACCGGGGAGCTGTTTTTT
TRBJ1-1,once,TRBV7-2,TRBD1,CASSLTGVDSAEAFF,TGTGCCAGCAGTCTGACAGGGGTGGATTCGGCTGAAGCTTTCTTT
TRBJ1-1,NA,TRBV10-1,TRBD1,CASSGGQEAPEAFF,TGCGCCAGCAGTGGTGGACAGGAAGCTCCTGAAGCTTTCTTT
TRBJ2-1,NA,TRBV30,NA,CAWSVGGVDEQFF,TGTGCCTGGAGTGTAGGGGGGGTCGATGAGCAGTTCTTC
TRBJ2-1,NA,TRBV25-1,NA,CASRGSGTYNEQFF,TGTGCCAGCAGGGGATCGGGAACCTACAATGAGCAGTTCTTC
TRBJ2-1,once,TRBV5-1,TRBD2,CASSLERDHYNEQFF,TGCGCCAGCAGCTTGGAGCGGGATCACTACAATGAGCAGTTCTTC
TRBJ2-4,NA,TRBV21-1,NA,CASSKVGLKILAKNIQYF,TGTGCCAGCAGCAAAGTGGGACTCAAAATACTAGCCAAAAACATTCAGTACTTC
TRBJ2-5,NA,TRBV28,NA,CASSLRGVSFETQYF,TGTGCCAGCAGTTTACGGGGAGTCTCGTTTGAGACCCAGTACTTC
TRBJ1-4,NA,TRBV14,TRBD1,CASSQGEQGDATNEKLFF,TGTGCCAGCAGCCAAGGAGAACAGGGGGATGCAACTAATGAAAAACTGTTTTTT
TRBJ2-2,NA,TRBV5-1,TRBD2,CASSLTSGKNTGELFF,TGCGCCAGCAGCTTGACTAGCGGAAAGAACACCGGGGAGCTGTTTTTT
TRBJ1-4,NA,TRBV28,NA,CASSSDANEKLFF,TGTGCCAGCAGTTCCGATGCGAATGAAAAACTGTTTTTT